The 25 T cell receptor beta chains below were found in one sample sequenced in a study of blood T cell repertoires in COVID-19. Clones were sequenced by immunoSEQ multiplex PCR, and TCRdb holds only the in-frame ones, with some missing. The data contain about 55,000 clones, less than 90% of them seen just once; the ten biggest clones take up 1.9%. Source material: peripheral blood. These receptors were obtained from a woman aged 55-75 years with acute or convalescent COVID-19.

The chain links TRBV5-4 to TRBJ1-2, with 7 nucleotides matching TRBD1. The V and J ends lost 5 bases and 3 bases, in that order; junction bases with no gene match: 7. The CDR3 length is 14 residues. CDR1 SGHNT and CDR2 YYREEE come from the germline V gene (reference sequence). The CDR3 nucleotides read TGTGCCAGCAGGGAACAGGGGTTCCACTATGGCTACACCTTC. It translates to CASREQGFHYGYTF.

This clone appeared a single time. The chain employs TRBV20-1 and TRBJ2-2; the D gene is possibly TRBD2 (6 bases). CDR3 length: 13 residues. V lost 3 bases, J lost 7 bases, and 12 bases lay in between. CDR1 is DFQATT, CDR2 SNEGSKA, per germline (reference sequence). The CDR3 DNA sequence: TGCAGTGCTAGTTCGTCGGGGGACGGGGAGCTGTTTTTT. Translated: CSASSSGDGELFF.

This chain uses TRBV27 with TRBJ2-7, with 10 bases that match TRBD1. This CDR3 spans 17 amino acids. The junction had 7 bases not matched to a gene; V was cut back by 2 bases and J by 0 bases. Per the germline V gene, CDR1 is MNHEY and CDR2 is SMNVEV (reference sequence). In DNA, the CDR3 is TGTGCCAGCAGTTTACGCCAGACAGGGGGCGCCTCCTACGAGCAGTACTTC. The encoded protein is CASSLRQTGGASYEQYF.

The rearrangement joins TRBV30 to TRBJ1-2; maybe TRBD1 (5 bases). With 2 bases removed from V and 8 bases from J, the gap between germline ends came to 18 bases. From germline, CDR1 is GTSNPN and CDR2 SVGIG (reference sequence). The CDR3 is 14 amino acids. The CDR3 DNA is TGTGCCTGGAGTTCAGTCCGGGGAGGGGCCGGCTACACCTTC. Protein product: CAWSSVRGGAGYTF. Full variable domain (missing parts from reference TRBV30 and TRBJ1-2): SQTIHQWPATLVQPVGSPLSLECTVEGTSNPNLYWYRQAAGRGLQLLFYSVGIGQISSEVPQNLSASRPQDRQFILSSKKLLLSDSGFYLCAWSSVRGGAGYTFGSGTRLTVV.

Here the CDR3 reads CASRFGGGTGELFF. DNA of the CDR3: TGTGCCAGCAGGTTCGGCGGGGGGACCGGGGAGCTGTTTTTT. The V call is TRBV6-6, the J call TRBJ2-2; TRBD2 matches 8 bases. V shed 6 bases and J 5 bases; nucleotides not matched to a gene: 5. This CDR3 is 14 amino acids long. CDR1 and CDR2 (germline): MNHNY, SVGAGI (reference sequence).

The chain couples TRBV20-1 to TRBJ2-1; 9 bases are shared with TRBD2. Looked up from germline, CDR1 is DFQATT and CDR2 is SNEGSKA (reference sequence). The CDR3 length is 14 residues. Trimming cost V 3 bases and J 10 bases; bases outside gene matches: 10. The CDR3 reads CSASSWREGDEQFF. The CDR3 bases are TGCAGTGCTAGTAGTTGGCGGGAGGGGGACGAGCAGTTCTTC.

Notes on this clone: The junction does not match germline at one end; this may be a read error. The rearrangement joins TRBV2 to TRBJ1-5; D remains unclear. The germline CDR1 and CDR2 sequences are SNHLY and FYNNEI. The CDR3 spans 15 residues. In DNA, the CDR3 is TGTGTCAGCAGTGAAGCGCTTGCGGGAGGTCAGCCCCAGCATTTT. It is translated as CVSSEALAGGQPQHF. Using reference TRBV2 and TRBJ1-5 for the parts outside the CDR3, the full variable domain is EPEVTQTPSHQVTQMGQEVILRCVPISNHLYFYWYRQILGQKVEFLVSFYNNEISEKSEIFDDQFSVERPDGSNFTLKIRSTKLEDSAMYFCVSSEALAGGQPQHFGDGTRLSIL.

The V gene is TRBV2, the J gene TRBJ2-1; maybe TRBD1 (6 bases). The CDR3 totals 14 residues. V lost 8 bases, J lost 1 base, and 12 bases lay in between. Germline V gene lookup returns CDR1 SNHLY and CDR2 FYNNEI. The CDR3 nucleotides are TGTGCCAGCCGGCTCGACAGGTCCTACAATGAGCAGTTCTTC. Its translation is CASRLDRSYNEQFF. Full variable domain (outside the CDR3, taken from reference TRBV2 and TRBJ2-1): EPEVTQTPSHQVTQMGQEVILRCVPISNHLYFYWYRQILGQKVEFLVSFYNNEISEKSEIFDDQFSVERPDGSNFTLKIRSTKLEDSAMYFCASRLDRSYNEQFFGPGTRLTVL.

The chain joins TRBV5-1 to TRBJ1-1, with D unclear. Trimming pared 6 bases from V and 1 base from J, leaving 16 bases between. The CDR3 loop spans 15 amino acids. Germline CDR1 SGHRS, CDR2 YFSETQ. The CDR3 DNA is TGCGCCAGCAAGTTGGGAGGCGGGTCGAACACTGAAGCTTTCTTT. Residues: CASKLGGGSNTEAFF.

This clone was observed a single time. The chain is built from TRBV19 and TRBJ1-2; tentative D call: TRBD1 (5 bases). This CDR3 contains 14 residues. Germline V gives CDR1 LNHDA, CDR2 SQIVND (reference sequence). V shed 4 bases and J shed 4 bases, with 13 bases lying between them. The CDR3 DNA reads TGTGCCAGTAGTACGGACACCGAGAGCTATGGCTACACCTTC. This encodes CASSTDTESYGYTF.

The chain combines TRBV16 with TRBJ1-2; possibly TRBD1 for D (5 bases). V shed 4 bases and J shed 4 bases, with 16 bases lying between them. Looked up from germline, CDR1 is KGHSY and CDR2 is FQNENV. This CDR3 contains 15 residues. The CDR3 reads CASSPYGFGGYGYTF. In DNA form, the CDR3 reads TGTGCCAGCAGCCCCTACGGCTTCGGGGGCTATGGCTACACCTTC.

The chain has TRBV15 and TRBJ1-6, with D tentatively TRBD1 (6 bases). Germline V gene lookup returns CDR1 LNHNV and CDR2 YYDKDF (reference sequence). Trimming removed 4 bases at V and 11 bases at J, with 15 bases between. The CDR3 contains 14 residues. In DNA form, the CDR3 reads TGTGCCACCAGCAATGAACAGGGTTGGACACCCCTCCACTTT. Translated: CATSNEQGWTPLHF.

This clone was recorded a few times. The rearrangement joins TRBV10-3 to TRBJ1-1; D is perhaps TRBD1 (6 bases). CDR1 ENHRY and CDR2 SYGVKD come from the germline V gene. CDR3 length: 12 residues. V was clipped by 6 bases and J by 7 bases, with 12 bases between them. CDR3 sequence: CAISLQGYEAFF. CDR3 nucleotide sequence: TGTGCCATCAGCCTACAGGGATATGAAGCTTTCTTT.

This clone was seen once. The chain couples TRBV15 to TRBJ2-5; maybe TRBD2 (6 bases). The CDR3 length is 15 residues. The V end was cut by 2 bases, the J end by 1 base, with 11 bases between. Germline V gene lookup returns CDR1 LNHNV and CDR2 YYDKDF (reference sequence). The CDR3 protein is CATSRRLVSQETQYF. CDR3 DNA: TGTGCCACCAGCAGACGACTAGTTTCCCAAGAGACCCAGTACTTC.

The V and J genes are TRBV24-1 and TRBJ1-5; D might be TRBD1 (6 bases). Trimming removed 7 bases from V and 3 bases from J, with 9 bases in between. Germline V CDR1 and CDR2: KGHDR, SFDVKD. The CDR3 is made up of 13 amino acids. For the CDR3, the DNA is TGTGCCACCAGCGACAGGAACAATCAGCCCCAGCATTTT. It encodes CATSDRNNQPQHF.

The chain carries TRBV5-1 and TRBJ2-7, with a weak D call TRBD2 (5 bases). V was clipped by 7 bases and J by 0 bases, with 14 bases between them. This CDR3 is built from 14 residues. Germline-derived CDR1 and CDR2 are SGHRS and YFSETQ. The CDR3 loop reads CASALRAFSYEQYF. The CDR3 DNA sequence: TGCGCCAGCGCCCTGAGGGCCTTCTCCTACGAGCAGTACTTC.

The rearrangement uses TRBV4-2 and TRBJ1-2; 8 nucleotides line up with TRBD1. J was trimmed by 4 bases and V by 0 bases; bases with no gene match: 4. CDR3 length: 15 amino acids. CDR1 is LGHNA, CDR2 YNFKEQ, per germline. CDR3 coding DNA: TGTGCCAGCAGCCAAGATAATGGACAGGGCTATGGCTACACCTTC. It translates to CASSQDNGQGYGYTF.

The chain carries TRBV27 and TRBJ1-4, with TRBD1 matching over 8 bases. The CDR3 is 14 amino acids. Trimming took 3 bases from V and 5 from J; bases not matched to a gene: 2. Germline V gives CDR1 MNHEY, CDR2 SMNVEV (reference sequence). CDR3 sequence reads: CASSFRGLNEKLFF. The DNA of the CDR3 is TGTGCCAGCAGTTTCAGGGGGCTCAATGAAAAACTGTTTTTT.

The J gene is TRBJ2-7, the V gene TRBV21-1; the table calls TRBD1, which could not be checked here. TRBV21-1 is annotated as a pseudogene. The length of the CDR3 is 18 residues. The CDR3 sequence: CASSPNPGQRDSPYEQYF. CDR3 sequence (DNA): TGTGCCAGCAGCCCGAACCCGGGACAGAGGGACTCACCCTACGAGCAGTACTTC.

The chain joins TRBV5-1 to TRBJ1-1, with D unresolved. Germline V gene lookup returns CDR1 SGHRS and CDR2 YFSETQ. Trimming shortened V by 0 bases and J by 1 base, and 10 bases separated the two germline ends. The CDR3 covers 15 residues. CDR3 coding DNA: TGCGCCAGCAGCTTGGGCGGCAGTGCGAACACTGAAGCTTTCTTT. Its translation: CASSLGGSANTEAFF.

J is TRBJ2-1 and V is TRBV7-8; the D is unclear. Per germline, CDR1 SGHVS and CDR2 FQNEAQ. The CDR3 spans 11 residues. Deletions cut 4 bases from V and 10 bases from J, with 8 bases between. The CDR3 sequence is CASSSQLEQFF. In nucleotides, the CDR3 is TGTGCCAGCAGCTCACAACTAGAGCAGTTCTTC.

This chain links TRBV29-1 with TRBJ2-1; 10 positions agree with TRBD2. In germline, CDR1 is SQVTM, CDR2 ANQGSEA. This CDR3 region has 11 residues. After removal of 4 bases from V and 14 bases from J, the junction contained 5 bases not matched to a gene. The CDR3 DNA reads TGCAGCGTTGTTGAGCGGGAGGGTAAGTTCTTC. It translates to CSVVEREGKFF.

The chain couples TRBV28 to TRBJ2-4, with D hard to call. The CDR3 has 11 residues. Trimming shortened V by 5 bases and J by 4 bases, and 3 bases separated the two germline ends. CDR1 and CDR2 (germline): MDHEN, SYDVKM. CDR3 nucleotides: TGTGCCAGCAGTCAAAAAAACATTCAGTACTTC. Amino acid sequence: CASSQKNIQYF.

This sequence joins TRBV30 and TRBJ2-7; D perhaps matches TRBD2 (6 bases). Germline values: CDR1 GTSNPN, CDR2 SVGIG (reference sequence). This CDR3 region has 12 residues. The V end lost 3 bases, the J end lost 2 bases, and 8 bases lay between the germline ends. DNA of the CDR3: TGTGCCTGGAGCGGAGGGACCTACGAGCAGTACTTC. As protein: CAWSGGTYEQYF.

The CDR3, as DNA: TGTGCCAGCAGCCAAGATCTTGGCGGATATAATTCACCCCTCCACTTT. Its translation is CASSQDLGGYNSPLHF. This chain links TRBV4-2 with TRBJ1-6, with D hard to call. The CDR3 extends over 16 amino acids. CDR1 and CDR2 (germline): LGHNA, YNFKEQ. The V and J ends lost 0 bases and 4 bases respectively, with 10 bases between them.